This TCR beta chain was documented in a study of cytomegalovirus exposure and HLA in healthy donors. Using immunoSEQ multiplex PCR, the repertoire was profiled, and TCRdb retains in-frame clones only, with some absent. The table lists approximately 150,000 clones, approximately 86% of them singletons. V was shortened by 0 bases and J by 6 bases, with 17 bases between the two germline ends. In germline, CDR1 is SGHVS, CDR2 FQNEAQ. The CDR3 totals 16 residues. Sequenced input: PBMCs. This rearrangement joins TRBV7-8 to TRBJ1-1; no firm D call. The origin of this receptor is a man between 18 and 29 years old in good health and CMV-seropositive. CDR3 residues: CASSLASGFSRSEAFF. Here the CDR3 DNA reads TGTGCCAGCAGCTTAGCTTCGGGGTTCTCACGATCTGAAGCTTTCTTT.